This TCR beta chain was identified in a study of blood T cell repertoires in COVID-19. Losses at the gene ends were 3 bases for V and 6 bases for J; bases not matched to a gene: 3. CDR1 and CDR2 from the germline V gene are SGDLS and YYNGEE. This CDR3 comprises 12 residues. The data were produced by immunoSEQ multiplex PCR, yet TCRdb's version contains in-frame clones alone and is incomplete. The sample includes fewer than 350,000 clones, less than 95% seen only once; the top ten take approximately 3%. This chain joins TRBV9 and TRBJ2-7, with 7 bases identical to TRBD1. Sample: PBMCs or T cells enriched from blood (not recorded which). The receptor's source is a man aged 40-50 years who had been exposed to COVID-19. The CDR3 DNA is TGTGCCAGCAGCGCGACAGGGCTCGAGCAGTACTTC. Amino acids: CASSATGLEQYF.